This entry is about one TCR beta chain. This entry belongs to a study of cytomegalovirus exposure and HLA in healthy donors. Assay: immunoSEQ multiplex PCR; the TCRdb copy retains only in-frame clones and omits some. The sample yields 300,000 or so clones, approximately 85% seen once. The CDR3 contains 12 residues. Trimming removed 7 bases at V and 6 bases at J, with 12 bases between. Germline loops: CDR1 MNHNS, CDR2 SASEGT. The V gene is TRBV6-1, the J gene TRBJ1-1, with D maybe TRBD1 (6 bases). Sequenced material: PBMCs. The clonotype originates from a man aged 25 to 40 in good health and CMV-seronegative. In nucleotides, the CDR3 is TGTGCCAGCAAGGGGGGGGGAGCTGAAGCTTTCTTT. Translated, it gives CASKGGGAEAFF.